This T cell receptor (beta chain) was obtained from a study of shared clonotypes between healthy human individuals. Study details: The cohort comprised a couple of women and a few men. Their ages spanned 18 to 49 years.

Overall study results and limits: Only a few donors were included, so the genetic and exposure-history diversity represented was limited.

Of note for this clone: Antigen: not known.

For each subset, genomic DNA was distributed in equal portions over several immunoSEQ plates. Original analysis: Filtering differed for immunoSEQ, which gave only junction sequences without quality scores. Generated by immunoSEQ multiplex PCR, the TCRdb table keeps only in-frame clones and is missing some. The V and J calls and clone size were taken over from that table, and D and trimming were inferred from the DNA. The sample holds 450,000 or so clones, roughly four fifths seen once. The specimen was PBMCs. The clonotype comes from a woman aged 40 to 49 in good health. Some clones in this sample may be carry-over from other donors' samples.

CDR3 bases: TGTGCCAGCAGCGTCGACAGGGCGAGCTCCTACGAGCAGTACTTC. Amino acids: CASSVDRASSYEQYF. The chain couples TRBV7-2 to TRBJ2-7; TRBD1 matches at 7 bases. The CDR3 has 15 residues. CDR1 is SGHTA and CDR2 is FQGNSA in the germline V gene. The trim removed 5 bases at V and 0 bases at J, leaving 7 bases unmatched.